This TCR beta chain came from a study of blood T cell repertoires in COVID-19. Study in general: Researchers got acute and convalescent COVID-19 samples from the United States, Italy and Spain. PBMCs, B-cell-depleted T cells, or T cells were the source of the cDNA or gDNA that made up the material.

V shed 8 bases and J shed 5 bases, with 13 bases lying between them. The CDR3 totals 13 residues. Germline CDR1 MDHEN, CDR2 SYDVKM. Under the authors' procedure: Nucleated cell number was recorded as an estimate derived from reference gene primer amplification. Clones were read by immunoSEQ multiplex PCR, and TCRdb kept only the in-frame ones, dropping some. The DNA was the basis for D and trimming; V, J and clone size are from that table. The table shows over 95,000 clones, with 84% occurring only once. Sequenced: peripheral blood. The source is a man in his 70s with active or convalescent COVID-19. The chain links TRBV28 to TRBJ1-5; D is uncertain. CDR3 sequence reads: CASGPQDYQPQHF. CDR3 coding DNA: TGTGCCAGCGGGCCACAAGATTATCAGCCCCAGCATTTT.